These T cell receptor beta chains were read from a single sample in a study of blood T cell repertoires in COVID-19. Profiling relied on immunoSEQ multiplex PCR, and the TCRdb table lists in-frame clones only, not all of them. The sample consists of about 15,000 clones, 70% to 80% of them appearing once. Sequencing was done on a sample of peripheral blood. The receptors stem from a human donor in a cohort sampled during active COVID-19. Both conserved end residues are part of each CDR3. The D gene is left open where the match is weak. Not all rows give a size; the values are once, few, many and, for expanded clones, a class.

v_gene: TRBV28
d_gene: TRBD1
abundance: .
j_gene: TRBJ2-7
CDR3aa: CASRYDRVSYEQYF
CDR3nt: TGTGCCAGCAGATACGACAGGGTCTCCTACGAGCAGTACTTC

v_gene: TRBV5-1
d_gene: .
abundance: .
j_gene: TRBJ2-7
CDR3aa: CASKGDVDYEQYF
CDR3nt: TGCGCCAGCAAGGGGGATGTGGACTACGAGCAGTACTTC

v_gene: TRBV11-2
d_gene: .
abundance: .
j_gene: TRBJ2-2
CDR3aa: CASSSPGGELFF
CDR3nt: TGTGCCAGCAGCTCCCCCGGCGGGGAGCTGTTTTTT

v_gene: TRBV11-3
d_gene: TRBD1
abundance: once
j_gene: TRBJ2-7
CDR3aa: CASSLRDRPNEQYF
CDR3nt: TGTGCCAGCAGCTTACGGGACAGGCCAAACGAGCAGTACTTC

v_gene: TRBV7-3
d_gene: TRBD1
abundance: .
j_gene: TRBJ2-7
CDR3aa: CASSSGQGGEQYF
CDR3nt: TGTGCCAGCAGCTCGGGACAGGGTGGCGAGCAGTACTTC

v_gene: TRBV28
d_gene: TRBD1
abundance: .
j_gene: TRBJ1-2
CDR3aa: CASSPLLTLPGQGRDGYTF
CDR3nt: TGTGCCAGCAGTCCCCTTCTAACCCTGCCGGGACAGGGGCGAGATGGCTACACCTTC

v_gene: TRBV6-1
d_gene: TRBD2
abundance: .
j_gene: TRBJ2-1
CDR3aa: CASSETAGAYNEQFF
CDR3nt: TGTGCCAGCAGTGAAACGGCGGGGGCCTACAATGAGCAGTTCTTC

v_gene: TRBV4-2
d_gene: TRBD1
abundance: .
j_gene: TRBJ2-7
CDR3aa: CASSQTRTGVNEQYF
CDR3nt: TGTGCCAGCAGCCAGACTCGGACAGGGGTGAACGAGCAGTACTTC

v_gene: TRBV20-1
d_gene: .
abundance: few
j_gene: TRBJ2-5
CDR3aa: CSARYSETQYF
CDR3nt: TGCAGTGCTAGGTACTCAGAGACCCAGTACTTC

v_gene: TRBV3-1/TRBV3-2
d_gene: TRBD1
abundance: .
j_gene: TRBJ2-7
CDR3aa: CASSPLKMTGGYEQYF
CDR3nt: TGTGCCAGCAGCCCCTTAAAGATGACAGGGGGCTACGAGCAGTACTTC

v_gene: TRBV11-2
d_gene: TRBD2
abundance: .
j_gene: TRBJ2-1
CDR3aa: CASTIAGGMSYNEQFF
CDR3nt: TGTGCCAGCACCATAGCGGGGGGGATGTCCTACAATGAGCAGTTCTTC

v_gene: TRBV6-5
d_gene: .
abundance: .
j_gene: TRBJ2-7
CDR3aa: CASRLRRSGLAEQYF
CDR3nt: TGTGCCAGCAGGTTAAGGAGGAGCGGTCTAGCCGAGCAGTACTTC

v_gene: TRBV6-4
d_gene: .
abundance: .
j_gene: TRBJ1-1
CDR3aa: CASSDSTQGSTEAFF
CDR3nt: TGTGCCAGCAGTGACTCGACCCAGGGGAGCACTGAAGCTTTCTTT

v_gene: TRBV28
d_gene: .
abundance: large
j_gene: TRBJ2-7
CDR3aa: CASSLSGGTGSDEQYF
CDR3nt: TGTGCCAGCAGTTTATCGGGGGGGACAGGGTCGGACGAGCAGTACTTC

v_gene: TRBV28
d_gene: TRBD2
abundance: .
j_gene: TRBJ2-5
CDR3aa: CASSLSPGLGGIWETQYF
CDR3nt: TGTGCCAGCAGTTTATCCCCGGGACTAGGAGGGATCTGGGAGACCCAGTACTTC

v_gene: TRBV3-1/TRBV3-2
d_gene: TRBD1
abundance: .
j_gene: TRBJ2-6
CDR3aa: CASSPTGTGANVLTF
CDR3nt: TGTGCCAGCAGCCCGACAGGGACTGGGGCCAACGTCCTGACTTTC

v_gene: TRBV4-1
d_gene: TRBD2
abundance: .
j_gene: TRBJ2-2
CDR3aa: CASSQEAASGDTGELFF
CDR3nt: TGCGCCAGCAGCCAAGAGGCGGCTAGCGGGGACACCGGGGAGCTGTTTTTT

v_gene: TRBV5-8
d_gene: .
abundance: .
j_gene: TRBJ1-1
CDR3aa: CASSLTENTEAFF
CDR3nt: TGTGCCAGCAGCTTGACAGAGAACACTGAAGCTTTCTTT

v_gene: TRBV28
d_gene: .
abundance: once
j_gene: TRBJ1-2
CDR3aa: CASRGVGDGYTF
CDR3nt: TGTGCCAGCAGAGGAGTAGGGGATGGCTACACCTTC

v_gene: TRBV5-1
d_gene: TRBD2
abundance: .
j_gene: TRBJ2-1
CDR3aa: CASSKREARNEQFF
CDR3nt: TGCGCCAGCAGTAAGCGGGAGGCGAGGAATGAGCAGTTCTTC

v_gene: TRBV28
d_gene: TRBD2
abundance: .
j_gene: TRBJ2-7
CDR3aa: CASSLGGGTRPFEEQYF
CDR3nt: TGTGCCAGCAGTTTAGGGGGGGGGACCAGGCCTTTCGAAGAGCAGTACTTC

v_gene: TRBV27
d_gene: .
abundance: few
j_gene: TRBJ2-1
CDR3aa: CASSYRNGNEQFF
CDR3nt: TGTGCCAGCAGTTACCGTAACGGCAATGAGCAGTTCTTC

v_gene: TRBV12-5
d_gene: .
abundance: .
j_gene: TRBJ2-1
CDR3aa: CASGLGDRNNEQFF
CDR3nt: TGTGCTAGTGGTTTGGGTGACAGAAACAATGAGCAGTTCTTC

v_gene: TRBV3-1/TRBV3-2
d_gene: .
abundance: few
j_gene: TRBJ2-7
CDR3aa: CASSRGAGISYEQYF
CDR3nt: TGTGCCAGCAGCCGAGGAGCCGGTATATCCTACGAGCAGTACTTC

v_gene: TRBV9
d_gene: TRBD2
abundance: .
j_gene: TRBJ2-3
CDR3aa: CASSVAREGLTDTQYF
CDR3nt: TGTGCCAGCAGCGTAGCTAGGGAGGGGCTCACAGATACGCAGTATTTT

v_gene: TRBV19
d_gene: TRBD1
abundance: .
j_gene: TRBJ1-1
CDR3aa: CASREDRESTEAFF
CDR3nt: TGTGCCAGTAGAGAGGACAGGGAGTCCACTGAAGCTTTCTTT

v_gene: TRBV9
d_gene: TRBD2
abundance: few
j_gene: TRBJ2-1
CDR3aa: CASSVGLAGDNEQFF
CDR3nt: TGTGCCAGCAGCGTAGGACTAGCGGGAGACAATGAGCAGTTCTTC

v_gene: TRBV19
d_gene: TRBD1
abundance: .
j_gene: TRBJ2-1
CDR3aa: CASKGQDPYNEQFF
CDR3nt: TGTGCCAGTAAGGGACAGGATCCGTACAATGAGCAGTTCTTC

v_gene: TRBV7-2
d_gene: .
abundance: few
j_gene: TRBJ2-7
CDR3aa: CASSFTSQAEQYF
CDR3nt: TGTGCCAGCAGCTTTACTAGCCAGGCCGAGCAGTACTTC

v_gene: TRBV7-8
d_gene: .
abundance: .
j_gene: TRBJ2-7
CDR3aa: CASSLDSGISGYEQYF
CDR3nt: TGTGCCAGCAGCTTAGATAGTGGCATCTCGGGCTACGAGCAGTACTTC

v_gene: TRBV20-1
d_gene: .
abundance: .
j_gene: TRBJ1-1
CDR3aa: CSARRDEAFF
CDR3nt: TGCAGTGCTAGACGGGATGAAGCTTTCTTT

v_gene: TRBV5-1
d_gene: .
abundance: medium-sized
j_gene: TRBJ1-1
CDR3aa: CASSLSSVNTEAFF
CDR3nt: TGCGCCAGCAGCTTATCGTCAGTTAACACTGAAGCTTTCTTT

v_gene: TRBV28
d_gene: .
abundance: .
j_gene: TRBJ2-7
CDR3aa: CASQIRDLSSYEQYF
CDR3nt: TGTGCCAGCCAAATACGGGACTTAAGCTCCTACGAGCAGTACTTC

v_gene: TRBV27
d_gene: TRBD2
abundance: .
j_gene: TRBJ2-7
CDR3aa: CASSLGSGLAGGYGYEQYF
CDR3nt: TGTGCCAGCAGTTTGGGTTCGGGTTTAGCGGGAGGATACGGCTACGAGCAGTACTTC

v_gene: TRBV5-6
d_gene: .
abundance: .
j_gene: TRBJ2-7
CDR3aa: CASSFYGDDYEQYF
CDR3nt: TGTGCCAGCAGCTTTTACGGGGATGACTACGAGCAGTACTTC